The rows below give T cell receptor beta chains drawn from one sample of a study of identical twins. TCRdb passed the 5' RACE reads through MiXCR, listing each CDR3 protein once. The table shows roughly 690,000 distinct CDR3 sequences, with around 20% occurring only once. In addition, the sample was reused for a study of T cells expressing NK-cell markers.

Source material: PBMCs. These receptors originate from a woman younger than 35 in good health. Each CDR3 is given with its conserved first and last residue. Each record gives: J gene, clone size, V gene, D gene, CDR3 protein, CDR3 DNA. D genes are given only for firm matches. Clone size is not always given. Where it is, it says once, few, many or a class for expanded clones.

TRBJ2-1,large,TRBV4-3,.,CASSQDTDGARKQFF,TGCGCCAGCAGCCAAGATACCGATGGGGCACGGAAGCAGTTCTTC
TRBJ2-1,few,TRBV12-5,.,CASGLGGAGGNEQFF,TGTGCTAGTGGTTTGGGGGGGGCCGGTGGCAATGAGCAGTTCTTC
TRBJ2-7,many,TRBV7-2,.,CASSLMVRYEQYF,TGTGCCAGCAGCCTAATGGTCCGTTACGAGCAGTACTTC
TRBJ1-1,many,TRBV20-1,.,CSAILGALMETEAFF,TGCAGTGCTATCCTGGGTGCATTAATGGAGACTGAAGCTTTCTTT
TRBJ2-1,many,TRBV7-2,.,CASSFYRQNNEQFF,TGTGCCAGCAGCTTTTACAGGCAGAACAATGAGCAGTTCTTC
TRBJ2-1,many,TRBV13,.,CASSLGRPNEQFF,TGTGCCAGCAGCTTGGGGAGGCCCAATGAGCAGTTCTTC
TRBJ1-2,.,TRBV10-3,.,CAISGGSPALNYGYTF,TGTGCCATCAGTGGCGGTTCACCAGCATTAAACTATGGCTACACCTTC
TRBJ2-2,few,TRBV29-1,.,CSVAFRSGGELFF,TGCAGCGTTGCTTTTCGATCGGGCGGGGAGCTGTTTTTT
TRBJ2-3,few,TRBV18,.,CASSVRTSSTDTQYF,TGTGCCAGCTCGGTACGGACCTCAAGCACAGATACGCAGTATTTT
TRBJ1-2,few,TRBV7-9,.,CASSPLPSPVWGYTF,TGTGCCAGCAGTCCATTACCCTCTCCCGTTTGGGGCTACACCTTC
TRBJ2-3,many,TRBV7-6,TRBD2,CASSLGSSGSTDTQYF,TGTGCCAGCAGCTTAGGCTCTAGCGGGAGCACAGATACGCAGTATTTT
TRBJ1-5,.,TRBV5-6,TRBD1,CASSIRGRDQPQHF,TGTGCCAGCAGCATCAGGGGGCGGGATCAGCCCCAGCATTTT
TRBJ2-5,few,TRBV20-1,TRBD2,CSARDLLAGGLETQYF,TGCAGTGCTAGAGATCTTCTCGCGGGGGGCCTTGAGACCCAGTACTTC
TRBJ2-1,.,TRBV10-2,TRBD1,CASAGTANNEQFF,TGCGCCAGCGCCGGGACAGCCAACAATGAGCAGTTCTTC
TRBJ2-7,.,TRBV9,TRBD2,CASSATSGSRSYEQYF,TGTGCCAGCAGCGCCACCAGCGGGAGTCGGTCCTACGAGCAGTACTTC
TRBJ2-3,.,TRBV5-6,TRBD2,CASSRTSGEQYF,TGTGCCAGCAGCCGGACTAGCGGGGAGCAGTATTTT